The rows below give T cell receptor beta chains drawn from one sample of a study of graft-versus-host responses after intestinal transplantation. Antigens for these TCRs are unknown. Assay used: immunoSEQ multiplex PCR; TCRdb lists only in-frame clones, some missing. Among tens of thousands of clones listed, approximately 95% were seen once. The material sequenced was unstimulated CD8+ T cells sorted from spleen or lymph node cells, taken before transplant. The receptors shown here come from a human donor who was the organ donor for an intestinal transplant. The CDR3 runs from the conserved cysteine through the conserved F or W. A D gene is named only where the DNA matches it firmly. Where a row states a size, it is once, few, many or the class of an expanded clone; other rows omit it.

CDR3 DNA,CDR3 protein,D gene,clone size,V gene,J gene
TGTGCCAGTAGTATGTTTGCAGGGGATCGCAATCAGCCCCAGCATTTT,CASSMFAGDRNQPQHF,NA,once,TRBV19,TRBJ1-5
TGTGCCAGCAGTGAATGGGGGGCTTCTTTGTTTTTT,CASSEWGASLFF,NA,NA,TRBV25-1,TRBJ1-4
TGTGCCTGGGGGACAGGGGGTTTCTACGAGCAGTACTTC,CAWGTGGFYEQYF,TRBD1,NA,TRBV30,TRBJ2-7
TGTGCCAGCAGCTTAGAGATTAGCGGACAAGAGACCCAGTACTTC,CASSLEISGQETQYF,NA,NA,TRBV7-9,TRBJ2-5
TGTGCCAGCAGCCTAGACCCGGGACAGGTCAGCTACAATGAGCAGTTCTTC,CASSLDPGQVSYNEQFF,TRBD1,NA,TRBV7-6,TRBJ2-1
TGTGCCAGCAGCTTAAGCAGGGCTAACTATGGCTACACCTTC,CASSLSRANYGYTF,NA,NA,TRBV11-2,TRBJ1-2
TGTGCCAGCAGCGACCCCTGGGGAGGTGGGGTTCAAGAGACCCAGTACTTC,CASSDPWGGGVQETQYF,NA,NA,TRBV9,TRBJ2-5
TGTGCCAGCAGCTTGGATGCAGTTGGTTTTACTGGAAACACCATATATTTT,CASSLDAVGFTGNTIYF,NA,NA,TRBV7-8,TRBJ1-3
TGTGCCAGCAGCCCGACTAGAGGGAGCACAGATACGCAGTATTTT,CASSPTRGSTDTQYF,NA,NA,TRBV7-6,TRBJ2-3
TGTGCCAGCATTCTGGGGCGGGAGCAGTACTTC,CASILGREQYF,NA,NA,TRBV5-6,TRBJ2-7
TGTGCCAGCAGTACAATTGGAATAAAGCGAACAGAGACCCAGTACTTC,CASSTIGIKRTETQYF,NA,NA,TRBV28,TRBJ2-5
TGTGCCACCAGCAGAGTACCAGGGGAGAGGGCTAATGGCTACACCTTC,CATSRVPGERANGYTF,NA,NA,TRBV15,TRBJ1-2
TGTGCTAGTGGTTTGGGGTCGGGGGAGACCCAGTACTTC,CASGLGSGETQYF,NA,NA,TRBV12-5,TRBJ2-5
TGTGCCAGCAGTTCCATAGCGGGGGTCCTCTACGAGCAGTACTTC,CASSSIAGVLYEQYF,TRBD2,NA,TRBV27,TRBJ2-7
TGTGCCAGCAGCCTGGGACAGAACACTGAAGCTTTCTTT,CASSLGQNTEAFF,NA,once,TRBV9,TRBJ1-1
TGTGCCGGGGGCCCGGCGAGCTCCTACGAGCAGTACTTC,CAGGPASSYEQYF,NA,NA,TRBV2,TRBJ2-7
TGCGCCAGCAGCTTCGACAGTATCAATCAGCCCCAGCATTTT,CASSFDSINQPQHF,NA,NA,TRBV5-1,TRBJ1-5
TGTGCCAGCAGCCGTGGATTCGGGGAGAACACTGAAGCTTTCTTT,CASSRGFGENTEAFF,NA,NA,TRBV28,TRBJ1-1
TGTGCCAGCAGTGTTTTGGGACTAGCGGGGGGGCTCTCCTACAATGAGCAGTTCTTC,CASSVLGLAGGLSYNEQFF,TRBD2,NA,TRBV2,TRBJ2-1
TGTGCCAGCAGCCCCCGCTCCGGGACAGGGGGCTTTGGCGGGGAGCTGTTTTTT,CASSPRSGTGGFGGELFF,TRBD1,NA,TRBV9,TRBJ2-2
TGTGCCAGCAGCATCACCGGGGAGCTGTTTTTT,CASSITGELFF,NA,NA,TRBV9,TRBJ2-2
TGTGCCAGTAGCGGGGGGGGCGCTGAAGCTTTCTTT,CASSGGGAEAFF,NA,NA,TRBV19,TRBJ1-1
TGTGCCAGCAGCTTAGTCGGCCCGGGCGATGAAAAACTGTTTTTT,CASSLVGPGDEKLFF,NA,NA,TRBV13,TRBJ1-4
TGTGCCAGCAGTTCTACTAGCTACAATGAGCAGTTCTTC,CASSSTSYNEQFF,NA,NA,TRBV6-1,TRBJ2-1
TGTGCCAGTAGTATGGGGAGGAACACTGAAGCTTTCTTT,CASSMGRNTEAFF,NA,once,TRBV19,TRBJ1-1
TGTGCCAGCAGCTTAGAGGGCGGGGGTCTCTCTGGGGCCAACGTCCTGACTTTC,CASSLEGGGLSGANVLTF,TRBD2,NA,TRBV11-2,TRBJ2-6
TGTGCCAGTAGTAAAAGATCTGAGGGGAGTGGAAACACCATATATTTT,CASSKRSEGSGNTIYF,NA,NA,TRBV19,TRBJ1-3
TGTGCCAGCAGCTTGGACAGGGTAAACGAGCAGTACTTC,CASSLDRVNEQYF,NA,NA,TRBV5-4,TRBJ2-7
TGTGCCAGCAGCTTAGAGACCGTTGTCCTTTGGGGATCGAACACTGAAGCTTTCTTT,CASSLETVVLWGSNTEAFF,NA,NA,TRBV7-9,TRBJ1-1
TGTGCCAGCAGTTTAACCGCCGGGGGGCGCGGGGATACGCAGTATTTT,CASSLTAGGRGDTQYF,NA,NA,TRBV27,TRBJ2-3
TGTGCCAGCAGGACTAGCGGGGGGGTTCATGAGCAGTTCTTC,CASRTSGGVHEQFF,TRBD2,NA,TRBV27,TRBJ2-1
TGTGCCAGCAGTTACGGGACAGTAGACGAGCAGTACTTC,CASSYGTVDEQYF,TRBD1,NA,TRBV6-6,TRBJ2-7
TGTGCCAGCAGTTTATCCCTACAGGGGAACTATGGCTACACCTTC,CASSLSLQGNYGYTF,TRBD1,NA,TRBV27,TRBJ1-2
TGTGCCAGCAGCTTGCGGGGGGGAAACACAGATACGCAGTATTTT,CASSLRGGNTDTQYF,TRBD2,NA,TRBV7-6,TRBJ2-3
TGTGCCAGCAGCCGTACAAGAGAGAACACCGGGGAGCTGTTTTTT,CASSRTRENTGELFF,NA,NA,TRBV7-9,TRBJ2-2
TGCGCCAGCAGCTTGGGGGCAGGTGGGAACACTGAAGCTTTCTTT,CASSLGAGGNTEAFF,NA,NA,TRBV5-1,TRBJ1-1
TGTGCCAGCAGCCGGACGGAAAGCTACGAGCAGTACTTC,CASSRTESYEQYF,NA,NA,TRBV9,TRBJ2-7
TGTGCCAGCAGCCACGCCCCGGGACAGGGGGGGGGCTACACCTTC,CASSHAPGQGGGYTF,TRBD1,once,TRBV28,TRBJ1-2
TGTGCCAGCAGCCATCGTCCCGGGACAGGGGACGATGGCTACACCTTC,CASSHRPGTGDDGYTF,TRBD1,NA,TRBV4-2,TRBJ1-2
TGTGCCAGCACCGATTTCTCCTACGAGCAGTACTTC,CASTDFSYEQYF,NA,NA,TRBV6-1,TRBJ2-7
TGTGCCAGCGCGGAATTGGACAGAGTCGGCGGCTACACCTTC,CASAELDRVGGYTF,NA,NA,TRBV6-6,TRBJ1-2
TGTGCCAGCAGTGGACTAGCGGGGGGGAGCACAGATACGCAGTATTTT,CASSGLAGGSTDTQYF,TRBD2,NA,TRBV6-1,TRBJ2-3
TGTGCCAGCAGTACGCGGAGCAATAGCAATCAGCCCCAGCATTTT,CASSTRSNSNQPQHF,NA,NA,TRBV28,TRBJ1-5
TGTGCCAGCAGTTCCTTGGCAGATACGCAGTATTTT,CASSSLADTQYF,NA,NA,TRBV7-3,TRBJ2-3
TGCGCCAGCAGCTCGACGACAGGGTCGGGACAGCCCCAGCATTTT,CASSSTTGSGQPQHF,TRBD1,once,TRBV4-1,TRBJ1-5
TGTGCCAGCAGTCCAACGCTCCGGGACAGGGGCTACGAGCAGTACTTC,CASSPTLRDRGYEQYF,TRBD1,NA,TRBV28,TRBJ2-7
TGTGCCAGCAGCGAGACGGCGGCGGTTACTGAAGCTTTCTTT,CASSETAAVTEAFF,NA,few,TRBV9,TRBJ1-1
TGTGCCAGCATAAAAAAACCAAGAATCACTGAAGCTTTCTTT,CASIKKPRITEAFF,NA,NA,TRBV28,TRBJ1-1
TGTGCCAGCAGCCTGACAGGGGGCACGGACACCATATATTTT,CASSLTGGTDTIYF,TRBD1,NA,TRBV7-9,TRBJ1-3
TGTGCCAGCAGGACTAGCGGGGGGACTCGGAACAATGAGCAGTTCTTC,CASRTSGGTRNNEQFF,TRBD2,NA,TRBV7-9,TRBJ2-1
TGTGCCAGCAGCCTCGGGACAGGGGAAGAGACCCAGTACTTC,CASSLGTGEETQYF,TRBD1,NA,TRBV9,TRBJ2-5
TGCGCCAGCAGCCAAGACCGGACCAATTACGAGCAGTACTTC,CASSQDRTNYEQYF,NA,NA,TRBV4-1,TRBJ2-7
TGTGCCAGCAGTTCCACCTCAAGACCGGGACAGACCGGCGCCCTCCACTTT,CASSSTSRPGQTGALHF,TRBD1,NA,TRBV28,TRBJ1-6
TGTGCCAGCAGCGCGTTTGGGCGAAACACAGATACGCAGTATTTT,CASSAFGRNTDTQYF,NA,NA,TRBV9,TRBJ2-3
TGCAGCGTTGGGGGGACTTTATATGGCTACACCTTC,CSVGGTLYGYTF,NA,NA,TRBV29-1,TRBJ1-2
TGTGCCAGCAGCGTAGAAGGGTACAATGAGCAGTTCTTC,CASSVEGYNEQFF,NA,NA,TRBV9,TRBJ2-1
TGCGCCAGCAGCACTTCGGGGGGGCCGAGGACAGATACGCAGTATTTT,CASSTSGGPRTDTQYF,TRBD2,NA,TRBV5-1,TRBJ2-3
TGTGCCAGCAGCCCAGTCCCGGGACAGGGGGCCCCCTCCTACGAGCAGTACTTC,CASSPVPGQGAPSYEQYF,TRBD1,NA,TRBV7-9,TRBJ2-7